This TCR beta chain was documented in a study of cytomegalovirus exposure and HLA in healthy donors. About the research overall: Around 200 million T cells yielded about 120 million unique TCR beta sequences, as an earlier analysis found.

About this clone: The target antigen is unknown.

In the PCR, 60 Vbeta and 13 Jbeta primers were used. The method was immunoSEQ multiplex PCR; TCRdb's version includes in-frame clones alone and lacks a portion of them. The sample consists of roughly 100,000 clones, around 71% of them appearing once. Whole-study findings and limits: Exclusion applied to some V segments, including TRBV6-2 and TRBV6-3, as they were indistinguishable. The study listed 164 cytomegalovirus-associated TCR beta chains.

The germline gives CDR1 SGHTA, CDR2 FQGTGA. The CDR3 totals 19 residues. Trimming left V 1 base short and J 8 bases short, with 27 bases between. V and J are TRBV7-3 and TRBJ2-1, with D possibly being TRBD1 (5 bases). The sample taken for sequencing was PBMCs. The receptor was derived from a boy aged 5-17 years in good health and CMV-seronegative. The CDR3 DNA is TGTGCCAGCAGCTTAAAGGCCCAACAAGGGGCTGTCACACACGATGAGCAGTTCTTC. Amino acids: CASSLKAQQGAVTHDEQFF.